This TCR beta chain was recovered during a study of blood T cell repertoires in COVID-19. On the study more broadly: The origin of the acute and convalescent COVID-19 samples was the United States, Italy and Spain. The cDNA or gDNA used as material had been derived from T cells, B-cell-depleted T cells, or PBMCs.

Germline loops: CDR1 MDHEN, CDR2 SYDVKM. CDR3 size: 15 residues. Trimming took off 6 bases at V and 0 bases at J, with 12 bases between the two ends. In the original processing: For nucleated cells, counts were estimated from reference gene primer amplification. Clones were sequenced by immunoSEQ multiplex PCR, and TCRdb holds only the in-frame ones, with some missing. V and J calls and clone size are those listed in that table; D and trimming were worked out from the DNA. The sample consists of 200,000 to 250,000 clones, over 60% of them appearing once. This receptor was identified in a woman between 65 and 79 years old with acute or convalescent COVID-19. The rearrangement uses TRBV28 and TRBJ1-3, with D maybe TRBD1 (5 bases). The material sequenced was peripheral blood. The CDR3 region is CASRAQEYSGNTIYF. CDR3 coding DNA: TGTGCCAGCAGGGCACAGGAATACTCTGGAAACACCATATATTTT.